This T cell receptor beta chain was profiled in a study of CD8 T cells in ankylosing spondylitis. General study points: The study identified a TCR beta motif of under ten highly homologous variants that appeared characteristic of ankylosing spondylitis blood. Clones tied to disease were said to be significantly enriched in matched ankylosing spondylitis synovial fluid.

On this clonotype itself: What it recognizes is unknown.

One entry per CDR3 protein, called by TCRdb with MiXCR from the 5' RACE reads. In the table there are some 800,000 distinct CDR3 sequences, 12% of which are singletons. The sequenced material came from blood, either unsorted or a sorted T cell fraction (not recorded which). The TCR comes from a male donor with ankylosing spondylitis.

The CDR3 DNA is TGCAGTGCTAGGTCTTTAGCGGGATTCTACAATGAGCAGTTCTTC. This codes for CSARSLAGFYNEQFF. The genes are TRBV20-1 and TRBJ2-1, with 8 bases aligning to TRBD2. This CDR3 has 15 amino acids. Germline V gives CDR1 DFQATT, CDR2 SNEGSKA (reference sequence). Losses at the gene ends were 3 bases for V and 3 bases for J; bases not matched to a gene: 7.